The entry below describes one T cell receptor (beta chain). Its antigen is not known. The length of the CDR3 is 14 residues. Trimming left V 5 bases short and J 2 bases short, with 12 bases between. Germline V gene sequence: CDR1 LNHDA, CDR2 SQIVND (reference sequence). The data belong to a study of OX40 agonist ivuxolimab in advanced cancers. About the study: Ivuxolimab, which is an agonistic anti-OX40 (CD134) antibody, was administered to the patients. Study results and caveats: Antigen targets of the expanded peripheral T cells went undetermined. Clonal expansion was among the lowest in partial responders at 0.1-3.0 mg/kg, especially CD8+.

With baseline, cycle 4 day 1, and cycle 7 day 1 as timepoints, blood was sampled. Assay used: immunoSEQ multiplex PCR; TCRdb lists only in-frame clones, some missing. The sample lists 70,000 to 95,000 clones; about 91% were seen once. The V call is TRBV19, the J call TRBJ2-5; D may be TRBD2 (5 bases). Source: CD4+ or CD8+ T cells sorted from blood, taken in a trial of the OX40 agonist ivuxolimab. The TCR originated in an adult with an advanced solid tumor such as melanoma, head and neck, liver or kidney cancer. The CDR3 spells CASSPSGVQETQYF. The CDR3 DNA sequence: TGTGCCAGTAGTCCCTCCGGGGTACAAGAGACCCAGTACTTC.